This record looks at one TCR beta chain sequence and its context. The data belong to a study of monozygotic twins with inflammatory bowel disease. TCRdb re-analyzed the 5' RACE reads; it lists each CDR3 protein once, without DNA. The sample has under 150,000 distinct CDR3 sequences; the top ten hold about 2.6%. The CDR3 extends over 15 amino acids. Germline V gives CDR1 DFQATT, CDR2 SNEGSKA (reference sequence). The source is a human donor with ulcerative colitis or Crohn's disease, or a healthy co-twin of an affected twin (not recorded which). The genes are TRBV20-1 and TRBJ2-7; TCRdb reports TRBD1, a call that lacks DNA to check it against. The sequenced material came from blood. CDR3 in amino acids: CSARGVRDISYEQYF.